The next 2 T cell receptor beta chains were all read from a single sample in a study of blood T cell repertoires in COVID-19. Clones were read by immunoSEQ multiplex PCR, and TCRdb kept only the in-frame ones, dropping some. The table shows around 31,000 clones, with approximately 89% occurring only once. The sample consisted of peripheral blood. Receptor source: a man in his sixties with acute or convalescent COVID-19.

The rearrangement links TRBV4-2 to TRBJ1-2, with D uncertain. Germline V gives CDR1 LGHNA, CDR2 YNFKEQ. The CDR3 extends over 15 amino acids. Trimming took 0 bases from V and 2 from J, leaving 10 bases between them. CDR3 nucleotides: TGTGCCAGCAGCCAAGATTACGACACCAACTATGGCTACACCTTC. Translation gives CASSQDYDTNYGYTF.

The chain employs TRBV21-1 and TRBJ2-7; the D segment call TRBD1 is taken from the table without a DNA check. TRBV21-1 is described as a pseudogene. CDR3 length: 14 amino acids. In DNA form, the CDR3 reads TGTGCCAGCAGCGCGGACACGACGTCCTACGAGCAGTACTTC. Protein product: CASSADTTSYEQYF.